This is a list of T cell receptor beta chains from one sample in a study of breast tumors, draining lymph nodes, adjacent tissues. MiXCR was run by TCRdb on the multiplex PCR reads, yielding one entry per CDR3 protein. The data show approximately 12,000 distinct CDR3 sequences, with 40% to 55% seen just once and 41% held by the top ten. Sequencing was performed on tumor-adjacent breast tissue. The receptor source for this set is a female donor with breast cancer. Some clones in this sample may be carry-over from other donors' samples. Both conserved end residues are part of each CDR3. D genes are given only for firm matches. Clone size is shown for a subset of rows, as once, few, many or a class of expanded clone.

TRBV5-1	NA	15	NA	TRBJ2-5	TGCGCCAGCAGCTTCGGGGCAGTGGCCCAGGAGACCCAGTACTTC	CASSFGAVAQETQYF
TRBV20-1	TRBD1	13	NA	TRBJ2-7	TGCAGTGCTGGGCGTCTACAGGGGAACGCGCAGTACTTC	CSAGRLQGNAQYF
TRBV20-1	TRBD2	15	medium-sized	TRBJ2-2	TGCAGTGCCCTGAAAGCGGGAGGGCAACCCGGGGAGCTGTTTTTT	CSALKAGGQPGELFF
TRBV4-2	TRBD2	16	NA	TRBJ2-7	TGTGCCAGCAGCCAAGAAAAACTAGCGGGAGTGGACGAGCAGTACTTC	CASSQEKLAGVDEQYF
TRBV2	NA	15	medium-sized	TRBJ2-7	TGTGCCAGCAGTGAAGCGTGGGACACGGGCTTAGGGCAGTACTTC	CASSEAWDTGLGQYF
TRBV20-1	TRBD1	15	NA	TRBJ2-3	TGCAGTGCTAGAGTCGGGACAGGGTGGACAGATACGCAGTATTTT	CSARVGTGWTDTQYF
TRBV7-8	NA	14	NA	TRBJ2-7	TGTGCCAGCAGCTTAGGGTCAGGGTACTACGAGCAGTACTTC	CASSLGSGYYEQYF
TRBV6-6	TRBD1	13	once	TRBJ1-2	TGTGCCAGCAGAAAACAGGGGGCTGACGGCTACACCTTC	CASRKQGADGYTF
TRBV29-1	NA	15	many	TRBJ2-3	TGCAGCGTTGAAGATTTAGACAGCCGCACAGATACGCAGTATTTT	CSVEDLDSRTDTQYF
TRBV6-1	TRBD1	15	NA	TRBJ1-6	TGTGCCAGCAGCCTAGGACAGGGGAGTGGTTCACCCCTCCACTTT	CASSLGQGSGSPLHF
TRBV4-3	NA	15	NA	TRBJ2-3	TGCGCCAGCAGCCAAGAGCGGCGGACCACAGATACGCAGTATTTT	CASSQERRTTDTQYF
TRBV6-5	TRBD2	15	NA	TRBJ2-7	TGTGCCAGCAGCGAAATACTAGCGGGCATTTACGAGCAGTACTTC	CASSEILAGIYEQYF
TRBV3-1	TRBD1	14	few	TRBJ2-7	TGTGCCAGCAGCCCGACAGGGGGCGGTTACGAGCAGTACTTC	CASSPTGGGYEQYF
TRBV2	TRBD1	14	NA	TRBJ2-2	TGTGCCAGCTGGGGACAGGGGAACACCGGGGAGCTGTTTTTT	CASWGQGNTGELFF
TRBV4-2	NA	16	NA	TRBJ2-5	TGTGCCAGCAGCCAAGATGGTTCGGTACATTCAGAGACCCAGTACTTC	CASSQDGSVHSETQYF
TRBV12-3/TRBV12-4	TRBD1	11	many	TRBJ2-1	TGTGCCAGCAGCCAAGGACAGGGGGGTTTCTTC	CASSQGQGGFF
TRBV14	TRBD1	15	many	TRBJ1-2	TGTGCCAGCAGCCACGTGGGACAGGGCTACTATGGCTCCACCTTC	CASSHVGQGYYGSTF
TRBV7-9	NA	17	many	TRBJ2-5	TGTGCCAGCAGCCCACAGAGGGTATCGCTACCTCAAGAGACCCAGTACTTC	CASSPQRVSLPQETQYF
TRBV2	TRBD1	14	NA	TRBJ1-5	TGTGCCAGCAGTGATGGGACAGTTAATCAGCCCCAGCATTTT	CASSDGTVNQPQHF
TRBV4-1	TRBD2	14	many	TRBJ2-3	TGCGCCAGCAGCCGCGCGGGGGGACCAGATACGCAGTATTTT	CASSRAGGPDTQYF